This T cell receptor beta chain was recovered during a study of cytomegalovirus exposure and HLA in healthy donors. Study outcomes and limitations: Reports indicated that the classifier achieved high specificity and sensitivity in diagnosing cytomegalovirus status. Common viral pathogens were later found to be apparently linked to several of the most significant clusters. Prior analysis indicated that the majority of TCR beta V segments exhibited productivity approximately 87% or approximately 30% of the time.

With V trimmed by 4 bases and J by 1 base, 7 bases remained unmatched. The CDR3 spans 18 residues. Germline V gene data show CDR1 as LGHNA and CDR2 as YNFKEQ. Turning to this clone: The target antigen is unknown.

Primers: 60 Vbeta forward and 13 Jbeta reverse. The protocol was immunoSEQ multiplex PCR, while the TCRdb copy is restricted to in-frame clones and leaves out a portion. The sample consists of over 150,000 clones, 70% to 85% of them appearing once. The sample was PBMCs. The sequence was obtained from a man in his forties or fifties in good health and CMV-seropositive. The rearrangement joins TRBV4-2 to TRBJ2-2; 12 nucleotides line up with TRBD2. CDR3 DNA sequence: TGTGCCAGCAGCCCTAGCGGGGGGGCCTATCAGAACACCGGGGAGCTGTTTTTT. This codes for CASSPSGGAYQNTGELFF.